A single sample gave rise to the 24 T cell receptor beta chains below, sequenced in a study of identifying expanded T cells in peripheral blood. TCRdb's copy holds only in-frame clones and misses some; the assay was immunoSEQ multiplex PCR. This table has over 75,000 clones, approximately 88% appearing once. Sample: blood. All receptors derive from a person between 18 and 69 years old in good health.

The chain combines TRBV27 with TRBJ1-5; TRBD1 agrees at 9 bases. CDR1 is MNHEY and CDR2 is SMNVEV in the germline V gene (reference sequence). The CDR3 covers 17 residues. The V gene end was trimmed by 4 bases and the J gene end by 7 bases; junction bases not matched to a gene: 14. CDR3 residues: CASSSLRDREKGQPQHF. CDR3 nucleotides: TGTGCCAGCAGTTCCCTCCGGGACAGGGAAAAGGGACAGCCCCAGCATTTT.

The chain carries TRBV5-1 and TRBJ1-6; 10 bases are a match to TRBD1. Germline V gene sequence: CDR1 SGHRS, CDR2 YFSETQ. The J segment lost 10 bases and the V segment lost 0 bases, leaving 1 base of the junction unmatched. The length of the CDR3 is 14 residues. The CDR3 sequence: CASSLGTGGSPLHF. The DNA for the CDR3 is TGCGCCAGCAGCTTGGGGACAGGGGGATCACCCCTCCACTTT. Full variable domain (missing parts from reference TRBV5-1 and TRBJ1-6): KAGVTQTPRYLIKTRGQQVTLSCSPISGHRSVSWYQQTPGQGLQFLFEYFSETQRNKGNFPGRFSGRQFSNSRSEMNVSTLELGDSALYLCASSLGTGGSPLHFGNGTRLTVT.

The rearrangement links TRBV2 to TRBJ1-3; D unclear. Trimming took off 1 base at V and 4 bases at J, with 14 bases between the two ends. CDR1 and CDR2 from the germline V gene are SNHLY and FYNNEI. The CDR3 consists of 16 residues. CDR3 bases: TGTGCCAGCAGTGAAGGAAAAGGGCTACTCGGAAACACCATATATTTT. This codes for CASSEGKGLLGNTIYF. Combining the CDR3 with reference TRBV2 and TRBJ1-3 gives the whole variable domain EPEVTQTPSHQVTQMGQEVILRCVPISNHLYFYWYRQILGQKVEFLVSFYNNEISEKSEIFDDQFSVERPDGSNFTLKIRSTKLEDSAMYFCASSEGKGLLGNTIYFGEGSWLTVV.

The chain employs TRBV6-4 and TRBJ2-1, with 8 positions matching TRBD2. J lost 7 bases, V lost 0 bases, and 5 bases had no gene match. CDR1 and CDR2 (germline): MRHNA, SNTAGT. This CDR3 contains 15 residues. CDR3 in DNA: TGTGCCAGCAGTGACTCTAACCTAGCGGGTAATGAGCAGTTCTTC. This gives the protein CASSDSNLAGNEQFF.

The V and J genes are TRBV6-5 and TRBJ2-1; D is undetermined. The ends were cut back, 5 bases at V and 1 base at J, with 9 bases in the middle. Looked up from germline, CDR1 is MNHEY and CDR2 is SVGAGI. This CDR3 is 14 amino acids long. The CDR3 DNA reads TGTGCCAGCAGTGAGCGTGGATCCTACAATGAGCAGTTCTTC. The encoded protein is CASSERGSYNEQFF.

CDR3 nucleotide sequence: TGTGCCAGCAGCAAGGACAGGGCCTATAATTCACCCCTCCACTTT. It encodes CASSKDRAYNSPLHF. This chain joins TRBV5-4 and TRBJ1-6; the match to TRBD1 covers 8 bases. Losses at the gene ends were 4 bases for V and 2 bases for J; bases not matched to a gene: 2. CDR3 size: 15 residues. CDR1 SGHNT and CDR2 YYREEE come from the germline V gene (reference sequence).

The chain carries TRBV7-3 and TRBJ2-2, with 9 bases aligning to TRBD2. V lost 4 bases to trimming and J lost 5 bases; unmatched junction nucleotides: 5. This CDR3 region has 15 residues. CDR1 and CDR2 from the germline V gene are SGHTA and FQGTGA. The CDR3 DNA sequence: TGTGCCAGCAGCTCATCTAGCGGGGAAACCGGGGAGCTGTTTTTT. Encoded protein: CASSSSSGETGELFF.

The chain couples TRBV7-8 to TRBJ2-1; the match to TRBD1 covers 10 bases. Germline V gene lookup returns CDR1 SGHVS and CDR2 FQNEAQ. Trimming removed 2 bases from V and 7 bases from J; junction bases left unmatched: 8. The CDR3 covers 16 residues. The CDR3 nucleotides are TGTGCCAGCAGCTTAAGGCGGGACAGGGGCTCTAATGAGCAGTTCTTC. This gives the protein CASSLRRDRGSNEQFF.

The chain employs TRBV7-9 and TRBJ2-3; the D gene could be TRBD1 or TRBD2 (6 bases each). V was trimmed by 3 bases and J by 2 bases, leaving 12 bases between them. There are 15 residues in the CDR3. CDR1 is SEHNR and CDR2 is FQNEAQ in the germline V gene (reference sequence). CDR3 protein: CASSFERGATDTQYF. CDR3 bases: TGTGCCAGCAGCTTTGAGAGGGGGGCCACAGATACGCAGTATTTT.

The J gene is TRBJ2-1, the V gene TRBV28; TRBD2 might be the D (7 bases). The CDR3 totals 15 residues. V shed 7 bases and J shed 0 bases, with 13 bases lying between them. The germline gives CDR1 MDHEN, CDR2 SYDVKM. CDR3 sequence: CASIGGGSSYNEQFF. In nucleotides, the CDR3 is TGTGCCAGCATTGGGGGCGGGAGCTCCTACAATGAGCAGTTCTTC.

This clone was detected a few times. The chain combines TRBV27 with TRBJ2-7; D assignment may be TRBD1 or TRBD2 (6 bases each). CDR3 length: 15 amino acids. Germline V gene data show CDR1 as MNHEY and CDR2 as SMNVEV (reference sequence). Trimming stripped 6 bases from V and 5 bases from J, with 20 bases between. In nucleotides, the CDR3 is TGTGCCAGCAGCGAGTTGGGGGGCGCGGTCCACGAGCAGTACTTC. This gives the protein CASSELGGAVHEQYF.

A remark on this clone: Compared with germline, one end of the junction differs, possibly owing to a read error. This chain uses TRBV6-4 with TRBJ1-6; 7 bases agree with TRBD1. CDR3 length: 15 residues. Germline V gives CDR1 MRHNA, CDR2 SNTAGT. The CDR3 bases are TGTGCCAGCAGTTACTCAGGGGGTAGTAATTCACCCCTCCACTTT. Translated: CASSYSGGSNSPLHF.

The chain is built from TRBV11-2 and TRBJ2-7; no clear D. In germline, CDR1 is SGHAT, CDR2 FQNNGV. This CDR3 contains 14 residues. Deletions cut 1 base from V and 0 bases from J, with 7 bases between. Written as DNA, the CDR3 is TGTGCCAGCAGCTTAGGAGCCGTCTCCTACGAGCAGTACTTC. As protein: CASSLGAVSYEQYF.

This chain links TRBV28 with TRBJ1-3; D ambiguous. Germline V lookup: CDR1 MDHEN, CDR2 SYDVKM. This CDR3 has 14 amino acids. Trimming removed 2 bases from V and 8 bases from J, with 13 bases in between. CDR3 nucleotides: TGTGCCAGCAGTTTAGTCAGGCAGGAGGACACCATATATTTT. This gives the protein CASSLVRQEDTIYF.

V is TRBV11-1 and J is TRBJ2-7; D is perhaps TRBD1 (6 bases). Trimming stripped 3 bases from V and 3 bases from J, with 15 bases between. This CDR3 is built from 15 residues. Germline CDR1 reads SGHAT; CDR2 reads FQDESV (reference sequence). The DNA for the CDR3 is TGTGCCAGCAGCTTCGAACTGGACAGAAACTACGAGCAGTACTTC. Its protein product is CASSFELDRNYEQYF.

The chain is built from TRBV19 and TRBJ2-1, with D unresolved. The germline V gene encodes CDR1 LNHDA and CDR2 SQIVND (reference sequence). CDR3 length: 15 residues. Trimming removed 2 bases at V and 1 base at J, with 9 bases between. CDR3 sequence reads: CASSILGGSYNEQFF. The DNA of the CDR3 is TGTGCCAGTAGTATATTGGGCGGATCCTACAATGAGCAGTTCTTC.

The chain is built from TRBV25-1 and TRBJ2-1; 11 nucleotides line up with TRBD1. The CDR3 has 15 amino acids. Germline V lookup: CDR1 MGHDK, CDR2 SYGVNS. Trimming took 4 bases from V and 7 from J; bases not matched to a gene: 6. The CDR3: CASSVTGTGGNEQFF. The CDR3 DNA reads TGTGCCAGCAGTGTAACCGGGACAGGGGGGAATGAGCAGTTCTTC. Supplemented by reference TRBV25-1 and TRBJ2-1, the full variable domain reads EADIYQTPRYLVIGTGKKITLECSQTMGHDKMYWYQQDPGMELHLIHYSYGVNSTEKGDLSSESTVSRIRTEHFPLTLESARPSHTSQYLCASSVTGTGGNEQFFGPGTRLTVL.

This clone was seen only once. The rearrangement uses TRBV9 and TRBJ2-7, with D perhaps matching TRBD1 (5 bases). Germline loops: CDR1 SGDLS, CDR2 YYNGEE. This CDR3 comprises 13 residues. V dropped 4 bases and J dropped 0 bases, with 8 bases sitting between them. This CDR3 reads CASSRTPSYEQYF. The CDR3 DNA is TGTGCCAGCAGCCGGACACCCTCCTACGAGCAGTACTTC.

The chain joins TRBV10-3 to TRBJ2-7; the D gene could be TRBD1 or TRBD2 (5 bases each). Germline assignment: CDR1 ENHRY and CDR2 SYGVKD. Trimming took off 0 bases at V and 2 bases at J, with 14 bases between the two ends. The CDR3 has 16 amino acids. The CDR3, as DNA: TGTGCCATCAGTGAGTCGGCCGGGACGTCCGCCTACGAGCAGTACTTC. It is translated as CAISESAGTSAYEQYF.

V gene TRBV2 combines with J gene TRBJ2-7; TRBD1 or TRBD2 may be the D gene (5 bases each). V lost 8 bases, J lost 9 bases, and 23 bases lay in between. This CDR3 is 14 amino acids long. CDR1 is SNHLY and CDR2 is FYNNEI in the germline V gene. The CDR3 protein is CASGITGASGWQYF. CDR3 DNA sequence: TGTGCCAGCGGGATTACAGGAGCTTCGGGGTGGCAGTACTTC.

V usage is TRBV9 and J usage is TRBJ1-4; 7 bases match TRBD1. Germline V lookup: CDR1 SGDLS, CDR2 YYNGEE. Trimming took 3 bases from V and 13 from J; bases not matched to a gene: 18. This CDR3 contains 16 residues. Here the CDR3 reads CASSATRQGEVGGLFF. In DNA, the CDR3 is TGTGCCAGCAGCGCGACCCGACAGGGCGAGGTCGGTGGACTGTTTTTT.

This chain joins TRBV6-1 and TRBJ1-1; 11 bases are a match to TRBD1. The CDR3 totals 15 residues. From germline, CDR1 is MNHNS and CDR2 SASEGT. V shed 6 bases, J shed 3 bases, and the junction held 6 bases outside the gene matches. The CDR3 DNA sequence: TGTGCCAGCAGCGTCCCGGGACAGGGGGACACTGAAGCTTTCTTT. As protein: CASSVPGQGDTEAFF.

In nucleotides, the CDR3 is TGTGCCAGCAGCCTACAGGGGGGGCTTAACTATGGCTACACCTTC. The encoded protein is CASSLQGGLNYGYTF. The chain couples TRBV5-4 to TRBJ1-2, with 8 bases lining up with TRBD1. The trim removed 4 bases at V and 1 base at J, leaving 6 bases unmatched. Germline lookup yields CDR1 SGHNT and CDR2 YYREEE (reference sequence). The CDR3 is 15 residues long. The entire variable domain, with the rest obtained from reference TRBV5-4 and TRBJ1-2, is as follows: ETGVTQSPTHLIKTRGQQVTLRCSSQSGHNTVSWYQQALGQGPQFIFQYYREEENGRGNFPPRFSGLQFPNYSSELNVNALELDDSALYLCASSLQGGLNYGYTFGSGTRLTVV.

This chain connects TRBV6-5 to TRBJ1-1; 7 nucleotides align to TRBD1. Germline-derived CDR1 and CDR2 are MNHEY and SVGAGI. The CDR3 loop spans 15 amino acids. The J segment lost 7 bases and the V segment lost 0 bases, leaving 8 bases of the junction unmatched. The CDR3 region has the DNA TGTGCCAGCAGTTACTCCATAAACAGGGGAGATGAAGCTTTCTTT. Translating gives CASSYSINRGDEAFF.